The rows below give T cell receptor beta chains drawn from one sample of a study of T cell responses to AZD1222 COVID-19 vaccine. The repertoire was sequenced with immunoSEQ multiplex PCR; TCRdb's copy has only in-frame clones and lacks some. The repertoire includes approximately 170,000 clones, around 90% of them detected once, and roughly 0.98% sits in the top ten. The sample consisted of peripheral blood, taken 28 days after the second AZD1222 dose. These receptors were collected from an adult who received the AZD1222 COVID-19 vaccine. The CDR3 runs from the conserved cysteine through the conserved F or W. Fields, in order: clone size, J gene, V gene, D gene, CDR3 protein, CDR3 DNA. D genes are given only for firm matches. Where a row states a size, it is once, few, many or the class of an expanded clone; other rows omit it.

>NA|TRBJ1-5|TRBV4-1|NA
CASSQVAGPSDQPQHF
TGCGCCAGCAGCCAAGTAGCAGGACCTAGCGATCAGCCCCAGCATTTT
>NA|TRBJ2-5|TRBV5-6|TRBD1
CASSWDSGIWGETQYF
TGTGCCAGCAGCTGGGACAGTGGGATTTGGGGAGAGACCCAGTACTTC
>NA|TRBJ2-7|TRBV2|NA
CASSILTYEQYF
TGTGCCAGCAGTATTCTCACCTACGAGCAGTACTTC
>NA|TRBJ1-5|TRBV12-5|NA
CASGPTDGANQPQHF
TGTGCTAGTGGTCCTACTGACGGGGCCAATCAGCCCCAGCATTTT
>NA|TRBJ2-5|TRBV11-1|NA
CASSLGRVQETQYF
TGTGCCAGCAGCTTAGGGCGCGTCCAAGAGACCCAGTACTTC
>once|TRBJ2-7|TRBV18|NA
CASSPTLRRGAYEQYF
TGTGCCAGCTCGCCTACTCTAAGGAGGGGGGCCTACGAGCAGTACTTC
>NA|TRBJ2-7|TRBV6-5|TRBD1
CASSYRGQGEQYF
TGTGCCAGCAGTTACAGGGGGCAGGGGGAGCAGTACTTC
>NA|TRBJ1-3|TRBV9|NA
CASSRVSGNTIYF
TGTGCCAGCAGCAGGGTTTCAGGAAACACCATATATTTT
>NA|TRBJ2-5|TRBV19|TRBD1
CAIRQGWTGTQYF
TGTGCCATCCGACAGGGGTGGACGGGGACCCAGTACTTC
>NA|TRBJ2-1|TRBV18|NA
CASSPLNSREQVLFF
TGTGCCAGCTCACCACTTAATTCCAGGGAGCAGGTCTTGTTCTTC
>NA|TRBJ2-6|TRBV4-1|NA
CASSPSPPRGYGANVLTF
TGCGCCAGCAGCCCATCCCCCCCCAGGGGTTATGGGGCCAACGTCCTGACTTTC
>NA|TRBJ1-4|TRBV5-5|NA
CASSPLEFGKLFF
TGTGCCAGCAGCCCCCTGGAGTTCGGAAAACTGTTTTTT
>NA|TRBJ1-4|TRBV7-8|NA
CASSLGRATNEKLFF
TGTGCCAGCAGCTTAGGTAGAGCAACTAATGAAAAACTGTTTTTT
>NA|TRBJ1-1|TRBV5-4|NA
CAGSRGSGVNTEAFF
TGTGCCGGCTCCCGGGGTTCGGGGGTGAACACTGAAGCTTTCTTT
>NA|TRBJ1-2|TRBV2|TRBD1
CASSAAGGVYGYTF
TGTGCCAGCAGTGCGGCAGGGGGTGTCTATGGCTACACCTTC
>NA|TRBJ1-1|TRBV6-5|NA
CASTPPGKKTEAFF
TGTGCCAGCACGCCCCCGGGGAAGAAAACTGAAGCTTTCTTT
>NA|TRBJ1-5|TRBV19|TRBD1
CASRPDRPNQPQHF
TGTGCCAGTAGGCCGGACAGGCCGAATCAGCCCCAGCATTTT
>NA|TRBJ2-1|TRBV7-9|NA
CASSYGVLEQFF
TGTGCCAGCAGCTACGGAGTCCTTGAGCAGTTCTTC
>NA|TRBJ1-2|TRBV4-1|TRBD1
CASSQVDRDNYGYTF
TGCGCCAGCAGCCAAGTTGACAGGGACAACTATGGCTACACCTTC
>NA|TRBJ2-6|TRBV5-1|NA
CATQLWGSGANVLTF
TGCGCCACCCAACTATGGGGGTCTGGGGCCAACGTCCTGACTTTC
>NA|TRBJ2-3|TRBV23-1|NA
CASRNKDTQYF
TGCGCCAGCAGGAATAAAGATACGCAGTATTTT
>NA|TRBJ1-4|TRBV11-2|NA
CASSRSHGHNEKLFF
TGTGCCAGCAGCCGAAGCCACGGCCATAATGAAAAACTGTTTTTT
>NA|TRBJ2-1|TRBV6-2/TRBV6-3|NA
CASSYDDLDFTEQFF
TGTGCCAGCAGTTATGACGATTTAGACTTCACTGAGCAGTTCTTC
>NA|TRBJ1-2|TRBV9|NA
CASSPTGMGGYTF
TGTGCCAGCAGCCCCACGGGAATGGGCGGCTACACCTTC
>NA|TRBJ1-1|TRBV9|NA
CASTIGALNTEAFF
TGTGCCAGCACCATAGGGGCCCTAAACACTGAAGCTTTCTTT
>NA|TRBJ1-1|TRBV10-2|NA
CASSSPNTEAFF
TGCGCCAGCTCGTCCCCGAACACTGAAGCTTTCTTT
>few|TRBJ2-3|TRBV11-2|NA
CASTGLSTDTQYF
TGTGCCAGCACCGGGTTGAGCACAGATACGCAGTATTTT
>NA|TRBJ1-5|TRBV6-5|TRBD1
CASSYIDRVRDQPQHF
TGTGCCAGCAGTTACATAGACAGGGTCCGCGATCAGCCCCAGCATTTT
>NA|TRBJ2-2|TRBV7-2|NA
CASSLQAGLVTGELFF
TGTGCCAGCAGCTTACAAGCAGGGCTGGTCACCGGGGAGCTGTTTTTT